These T cell receptor beta chains were read from a single sample in a study of blood T cells in healthy people across ages. Each CDR3 protein gets one entry after TCRdb re-called the 5' RACE reads with MiXCR. The profile shows 980,000 or so distinct CDR3 sequences, around 46% of them singletons. The sequencing input was blood. The receptors were sampled from a man aged 30 to 45 in good health. The CDR3 runs from the conserved cysteine through the conserved F or W. The D gene is left open where the match is weak. Clone size, where shown, is once, few, many, or a class for clones that have expanded.

d_gene	j_gene	abundance	v_gene	CDR3aa	CDR3nt
TRBD1	TRBJ2-7	few	TRBV9	CASSVGQGPSYEQYF	TGTGCCAGCAGCGTAGGACAGGGCCCATCCTACGAGCAGTACTTC
TRBD1	TRBJ2-5	once	TRBV12-3/TRBV12-4	CASSQTGEKETQYF	TGTGCCAGCAGTCAAACAGGGGAGAAAGAGACCCAGTACTTC
TRBD2	TRBJ2-3	few	TRBV4-3	CASSSRGVGTDTQYF	TGCGCCAGCAGCTCACGGGGGGTCGGCACAGATACGCAGTATTTT
NA	TRBJ2-1	NA	TRBV24-1	CVTSGVRDTEQFF	TGTGTCACCAGTGGGGTAAGGGACACCGAGCAGTTCTTC
NA	TRBJ1-1	NA	TRBV6-2/TRBV6-3	CASSYPRGHNTEAFF	TGTGCCAGCAGTTACCCCCGGGGGCACAACACTGAAGCTTTCTTT
NA	TRBJ1-6	NA	TRBV3-1	CASSQGTGRRNSPLHF	TGTGCCAGCAGCCAAGGTACCGGCCGACGGAATTCACCCCTCCACTTT
NA	TRBJ2-3	few	TRBV7-9	CASSGSGTDTQYF	TGTGCCAGCAGCGGGAGTGGCACAGATACGCAGTATTTT
TRBD2	TRBJ2-7	NA	TRBV10-3	CAISRLAGGPSYEQYF	TGTGCCATCAGTAGACTAGCGGGGGGGCCTTCCTACGAGCAGTACTTC
TRBD2	TRBJ2-5	few	TRBV5-1	CASSSGGGEETQYF	TGCGCCAGCAGTTCGGGGGGTGGCGAAGAGACCCAGTACTTC
NA	TRBJ2-5	many	TRBV7-9	CASSTARIQETQYF	TGTGCCAGCAGCACCGCCAGGATCCAAGAGACCCAGTACTTC
TRBD1	TRBJ2-3	many	TRBV6-2/TRBV6-3	CASSPGTGKTDTQYF	TGTGCCAGCAGCCCCGGGACAGGGAAGACAGATACGCAGTATTTT
TRBD2	TRBJ2-1	NA	TRBV20-1	CSARGGDYRNEQFF	TGCAGTGCTAGGGGCGGGGACTACAGGAATGAGCAGTTCTTC
NA	TRBJ2-1	few	TRBV14	CASSQVPREQFF	TGTGCCAGCAGCCAAGTCCCGCGTGAGCAGTTCTTC
TRBD1	TRBJ2-3	once	TRBV15	CATSTRQGLADTQYF	TGTGCCACCAGCACCCGACAGGGGTTGGCAGATACGCAGTATTTT
NA	TRBJ1-2	NA	TRBV4-3	CASSQDRQNPNYGYTF	TGCGCCAGCAGCCAAGATCGACAGAATCCTAACTATGGCTACACCTTC
NA	TRBJ1-1	NA	TRBV30	CAWSTDDHRSTEAFF	TGTGCCTGGAGTACCGATGACCATAGGAGCACTGAAGCTTTCTTT
NA	TRBJ1-1	NA	TRBV20-1	CSAAGVSVNTEAFF	TGCAGTGCCGCGGGCGTGTCGGTGAACACTGAAGCTTTCTTT
NA	TRBJ1-6	NA	TRBV6-5	CASTDRAGVYNSPLHF	TGTGCCAGCACCGACCGAGCGGGAGTTTATAATTCACCCCTCCACTTT